One and the same sample provided the 31 T cell receptor beta chains below, sequenced in a study of CD8 T cells in Susac syndrome. The authors reverse transcribed about 0.5 to 1 ug RNA with random hexamers. Each CDR3 protein gets one entry after TCRdb re-called the immunoSEQ multiplex PCR reads with MiXCR. This sample has about 290,000 distinct CDR3 sequences; approximately 89% occur once, and the top ten carry around 0.2%. Material for sequencing was CD8+ T cells from PBMCs. These receptors all come from a human donor with multiple sclerosis.

The chain combines TRBV4-3 with TRBJ2-5; maybe TRBD2 (6 bases). Trimming took off 0 bases at V and 9 bases at J, with 23 bases between the two ends. CDR3 length: 17 amino acids. Germline V gene sequence: CDR1 LGHNA, CDR2 YSLEER. Here the CDR3 DNA reads TGCGCCAGCAGCCAAGATACCATGGGGGGTTCCATGACCCCCCAGTACTTC. It encodes CASSQDTMGGSMTPQYF.

The chain is built from TRBV6-5 and TRBJ2-3, with TRBD2 identical over 8 bases. V lost 8 bases and J lost 5; bases outside the gene matches: 6. Germline V gene data show CDR1 as MNHEY and CDR2 as SVGAGI. The CDR3 is 13 residues long. Here the CDR3 DNA reads TGTGCCAGCGGCCCGCGGGAGGTAGATACGCAGTATTTT. Its translation is CASGPREVDTQYF.

The CDR3 region is CASSHGLAGKGYEQYF. The CDR3 bases are TGTGCCAGCAGCCACGGACTAGCGGGAAAAGGGTACGAGCAGTACTTC. This chain uses TRBV9 with TRBJ2-7; 12 nucleotides line up with TRBD2. The V gene end was trimmed by 4 bases and the J gene end by 4 bases; junction bases not matched to a gene: 9. The CDR3 totals 16 residues. CDR1 and CDR2 (germline): SGDLS, YYNGEE.

V is TRBV20-1 and J is TRBJ2-1; the D call may be TRBD1 or TRBD2 (5 bases each). The CDR3 sequence is 10 residues long. CDR1 and CDR2 from the germline V gene are DFQATT and SNEGSKA (reference sequence). The V end lost 6 bases, the J end lost 10 bases, and 10 bases lay between the germline ends. The CDR3 nucleotides are TGCAGTGCCGGGACGGCCGAGCAGTTCTTC. Its translation is CSAGTAEQFF.

The rearrangement uses TRBV6-1 and TRBJ2-3; maybe TRBD2 (6 bases). V was cut by 4 bases and J by 0 bases, with 11 bases left in between. There are 15 residues in the CDR3. Per germline, CDR1 MNHNS and CDR2 SASEGT. CDR3 loop: CASSAPGLSTDTQYF. The CDR3 DNA follows: TGTGCCAGCAGTGCCCCCGGACTAAGCACAGATACGCAGTATTTT.

The chain has TRBV27 and TRBJ2-3; unclear D gene. Per germline, CDR1 MNHEY and CDR2 SMNVEV (reference sequence). The CDR3 runs to 14 residues. Trimming removed 4 bases from V and 2 bases from J, with 10 bases in between. CDR3 sequence reads: CASSSLPHTDTQYF. In nucleotides, the CDR3 is TGTGCCAGCAGTTCATTGCCCCACACAGATACGCAGTATTTT.

This chain uses TRBV6-2 or TRBV6-3 with TRBJ2-2, with TRBD1 matching over 9 bases. V dropped 6 bases and J dropped 8; count of bases not matched to a gene: 13. This CDR3 is 16 amino acids long. Germline values: CDR1 MNHEY, CDR2 SVGEGT. The CDR3 coding sequence is TGTGCCAGCAGCCTACCTCTAACAGGGGGCACGGGGGAGCTGTTTTTT. Translating gives CASSLPLTGGTGELFF.

The chain is built from TRBV27 and TRBJ2-1; D may correspond to TRBD1 or TRBD2 (5 bases each). Trimming took 4 bases from V and 3 from J, leaving 7 bases between them. CDR1 MNHEY and CDR2 SMNVEV come from the germline V gene (reference sequence). The CDR3 loop spans 13 amino acids. The CDR3 DNA follows: TGTGCCAGCAGTTGGGACGGCTACAATGAGCAGTTCTTC. Protein: CASSWDGYNEQFF.

V and J are TRBV27 and TRBJ2-1; 7 nucleotides align to TRBD2. From germline, CDR1 is MNHEY and CDR2 SMNVEV (reference sequence). J was trimmed by 6 bases and V by 5 bases; bases with no gene match: 13. The CDR3 runs 16 residues. CDR3 amino acids: CASSPPMAGAGNEQFF. The CDR3 DNA reads TGTGCCAGCAGTCCCCCCATGGCGGGAGCTGGCAATGAGCAGTTCTTC.

The chain employs TRBV13 and TRBJ2-5; TRBD2 agrees at 8 bases. Germline values: CDR1 PRHDT, CDR2 FYEKMQ (reference sequence). The ends lost 1 base at V and 4 bases at J; junction bases unmatched: 11. The CDR3 totals 17 residues. DNA for the CDR3: TGTGCCAGCAGCTTAGCGGGAGGGCCTAGGGTTCGAGAGACCCAGTACTTC. It yields the protein CASSLAGGPRVRETQYF.

J is TRBJ1-1 and V is TRBV6-5; D not resolved. V was shortened by 0 bases and J by 1 base, with 6 bases between the two germline ends. The CDR3 runs 14 residues. Germline CDR1 reads MNHEY; CDR2 reads SVGAGI. The CDR3 loop reads CASSYSPPNTEAFF. For the CDR3, the DNA is TGTGCCAGCAGTTACTCCCCGCCGAACACTGAAGCTTTCTTT.

V gene TRBV5-1 combines with J gene TRBJ2-2; possibly TRBD2 for D (5 bases). Germline CDR1 and CDR2: SGHRS and YFSETQ. Deletions cut 9 bases from V and 4 bases from J, with 16 bases between. The CDR3 is 14 residues long. The CDR3 sequence is CATMTQRGTGELFF. For the CDR3, the DNA is TGCGCCACCATGACCCAACGGGGCACCGGGGAGCTGTTTTTT.

J is TRBJ2-3 and V is TRBV28, with 9 positions matching TRBD2. V trimming: 4 bases; J trimming: 0 bases; junction bases outside the gene matches: 8. Germline CDR1 reads MDHEN; CDR2 reads SYDVKM. The CDR3 totals 17 residues. Here the CDR3 DNA reads TGTGCCAGCAGTTCCTCTCCTAGCGGGGCGAGCACAGATACGCAGTATTTT. This translates into CASSSSPSGASTDTQYF.

This chain links TRBV5-1 with TRBJ2-5; D possibly matches TRBD1 or TRBD2 (5 bases each). The germline gives CDR1 SGHRS, CDR2 YFSETQ. This CDR3 has 14 amino acids. With 0 bases removed from V and 5 bases from J, the gap between germline ends came to 11 bases. Written as DNA, the CDR3 is TGCGCCAGCAGCTTGGGCTTCGAGGGGGAGACCCAGTACTTC. Residues: CASSLGFEGETQYF. Together with reference TRBV5-1 and TRBJ2-5, the CDR3 gives the full variable domain: KAGVTQTPRYLIKTRGQQVTLSCSPISGHRSVSWYQQTPGQGLQFLFEYFSETQRNKGNFPGRFSGRQFSNSRSEMNVSTLELGDSALYLCASSLGFEGETQYFGPGTRLLVL.

This clonotype occurred a few times. The chain carries TRBV23-1 and TRBJ1-2; a possible D gene is TRBD1 (6 bases). TRBV23-1 carries the ORF label, with uncertain function. Trimming took 2 bases from V and 4 from J, leaving 17 bases between them. The length of the CDR3 is 16 residues. The CDR3: CASSQGGQRFPYGYTF. Written as DNA, the CDR3 is TGCGCCAGCAGTCAAGGGGGGCAGAGGTTCCCCTATGGCTACACCTTC.

The chain carries TRBV20-1 and TRBJ1-2, with no clear D. Trimming removed 0 bases from V and 4 bases from J, with 18 bases in between. The CDR3 spans 16 residues. Looked up from germline, CDR1 is DFQATT and CDR2 is SNEGSKA (reference sequence). The CDR3 is CSAREPRGSTPYGYTF. CDR3 nucleotide sequence: TGCAGTGCTAGAGAGCCCCGCGGGTCAACTCCCTATGGCTACACCTTC.

This chain links TRBV7-6 with TRBJ2-1, with 12 nucleotides matching TRBD2. CDR1 SGHVS and CDR2 FNYEAQ come from the germline V gene. V dropped 5 bases and J dropped 8; count of bases not matched to a gene: 19. This CDR3 has 19 amino acids. The CDR3 reads CASSPGTSGQGTRRDEQFF. The CDR3 bases are TGTGCCAGCAGCCCCGGGACTAGCGGGCAGGGGACCCGTCGGGATGAGCAGTTCTTC.

V usage is TRBV11-2 and J usage is TRBJ1-2; D is perhaps TRBD1 (6 bases). V was clipped by 0 bases and J by 4 bases, with 21 bases between them. CDR1 is SGHAT and CDR2 is FQNNGV in the germline V gene. The CDR3 loop spans 18 amino acids. CDR3 protein: CASSLELGGMDSSYGYTF. CDR3 bases: TGTGCCAGCAGCTTAGAATTGGGAGGGATGGACAGTTCCTATGGCTACACCTTC.

For the CDR3, the DNA is TGTGCCAGCAGAAACGACAGGGCGAACGACTATGGCTACACCTTC. Protein sequence: CASRNDRANDYGYTF. V gene TRBV6-2 or TRBV6-3 combines with J gene TRBJ1-2; 7 bases match TRBD1. This CDR3 is built from 15 residues. CDR1 is MNHEY, CDR2 SVGEGT, per germline. The V and J ends lost 6 bases and 3 bases, in that order; junction bases with no gene match: 10.

The chain recombines TRBV28 with TRBJ2-3; TRBD1 agrees at 7 bases. Germline assignment: CDR1 MDHEN and CDR2 SYDVKM. The junction had 7 bases not matched to a gene; V was cut back by 1 base and J by 3 bases. CDR3 size: 16 residues. CDR3: CASSLYRGSATDTQYF. The DNA of the CDR3 is TGTGCCAGCAGTTTATACAGGGGCTCGGCGACAGATACGCAGTATTTT. Full variable domain (rest looked up from reference TRBV28 and TRBJ2-3): DVKVTQSSRYLVKRTGEKVFLECVQDMDHENMFWYRQDPGLGLRLIYFSYDVKMKEKGDIPEGYSVSREKKERFSLILESASTNQTSMYLCASSLYRGSATDTQYFGPGTRLTVL.

The V gene is TRBV6-2 or TRBV6-3, the J gene TRBJ2-5; TRBD2 aligns across 9 bases. Germline trimming cut 5 bases from V and 7 bases from J; bases unmatched to any gene: 8. The CDR3 is 14 amino acids. Germline V gene lookup returns CDR1 MNHEY and CDR2 SVGEGT. The CDR3 loop is CASSTGLAIGTQYF. Here the CDR3 DNA reads TGTGCCAGCAGTACGGGACTAGCAATCGGGACCCAGTACTTC.

The V call is TRBV7-2, the J call TRBJ1-5; D remains unclear. This CDR3 is 14 amino acids long. V lost 8 bases, J lost 1 base, and 12 bases lay in between. CDR1 is SGHTA, CDR2 FQGNSA, per germline. CDR3 loop: CASEEEPSNQPQHF. The CDR3 DNA reads as TGTGCCAGCGAGGAAGAACCAAGCAATCAGCCCCAGCATTTT.

This sequence joins TRBV2 and TRBJ2-7; a weak D match, TRBD2 (6 bases). This CDR3 has 16 amino acids. Trimming shortened V by 5 bases and J by 3 bases, and 20 bases separated the two germline ends. CDR1 is SNHLY and CDR2 is FYNNEI in the germline V gene. The DNA of the CDR3 is TGTGCCAGCAGTACCCTTGGGAGCGGCGGGGTCTACGAGCAGTACTTC. It encodes CASSTLGSGGVYEQYF. The full variable domain, rest sourced from reference TRBV2 and TRBJ2-7, is EPEVTQTPSHQVTQMGQEVILRCVPISNHLYFYWYRQILGQKVEFLVSFYNNEISEKSEIFDDQFSVERPDGSNFTLKIRSTKLEDSAMYFCASSTLGSGGVYEQYFGPGTRLTVT.

CDR3 in amino acids: CATFPGGTDTQYF. The CDR3 region has the DNA TGTGCCACCTTCCCTGGGGGCACAGATACGCAGTATTTT. J is TRBJ2-3 and V is TRBV7-9, with unresolved D. The CDR3 has 13 amino acids. In germline, CDR1 is SEHNR, CDR2 FQNEAQ (reference sequence). V lost 10 bases and J 1 base, leaving 12 bases between the germline ends.

V usage is TRBV9 and J usage is TRBJ2-2; 9 bases line up with TRBD1. This CDR3 is built from 17 residues. The germline V gene has CDR1 SGDLS and CDR2 YYNGEE. Trimming took 3 bases from V and 6 from J; bases not matched to a gene: 12. As DNA, the CDR3 is TGTGCCAGCAGCGGGGAGGGGACAGGGAAAAATTCCGGGGAGCTGTTTTTT. It yields the protein CASSGEGTGKNSGELFF.

This chain uses TRBV6-6 with TRBJ2-5, with D hard to call. The germline gives CDR1 MNHNY, CDR2 SVGAGI (reference sequence). The CDR3 is 14 amino acids. V lost 2 bases to trimming and J lost 5 bases, with 12 bases between them. CDR3 DNA: TGTGCCAGCAGTTACAGGGTTGAAGGTGAGACCCAGTACTTC. Protein sequence: CASSYRVEGETQYF.

This sequence joins TRBV11-2 and TRBJ2-1; 7 nucleotides align to TRBD2. J was trimmed by 13 bases and V by 5 bases; bases with no gene match: 5. Germline assignment: CDR1 SGHAT and CDR2 FQNNGV. CDR3 length: 11 amino acids. The CDR3 nucleotides read TGTGCCAGCAGCGTCTCTAGCGGCCAGTTCTTC. Translating it yields CASSVSSGQFF.

The chain joins TRBV20-1 to TRBJ1-1, with TRBD1 matching 7 bases. The CDR3 sequence is 18 residues long. V was pared by 6 bases and J by 3 bases, with 22 bases of the junction left unmatched. Germline CDR1 and CDR2: DFQATT and SNEGSKA (reference sequence). The CDR3 coding sequence is TGCAGTGCCCTCGGAACCGGGACAGAGGAGGTTAGGGACACTGAAGCTTTCTTT. Protein sequence: CSALGTGTEEVRDTEAFF.

The genes are TRBV6-6 and TRBJ1-5, with 7 bases that match TRBD1. Germline V gene sequence: CDR1 MNHNY, CDR2 SVGAGI (reference sequence). CDR3 length equals 15 residues. The V gene end was trimmed by 2 bases and the J gene end by 6 bases; junction bases not matched to a gene: 7. The CDR3 reads CASSYGDSVAQPQHF. The CDR3 DNA is TGTGCCAGCAGTTACGGGGACAGCGTAGCTCAGCCCCAGCATTTT.

In this sample, this clonotype turned up once. The chain couples TRBV6-2 or TRBV6-3 to TRBJ2-1; D unclear. This CDR3 is 14 amino acids long. The V end was cut by 2 bases, the J end by 0 bases, with 5 bases between. The germline gives CDR1 MNHEY, CDR2 SVGEGT. CDR3 amino acids: CASSYQSSYNEQFF. In nucleotides, the CDR3 is TGTGCCAGCAGTTACCAGAGCTCCTACAATGAGCAGTTCTTC.

The chain recombines TRBV15 with TRBJ2-1; TRBD2 agrees at 7 bases. V trimming: 4 bases; J trimming: 0 bases; junction bases outside the gene matches: 3. The CDR3 runs to 15 residues. Germline loops: CDR1 LNHNV, CDR2 YYDKDF (reference sequence). CDR3 coding DNA: TGTGCCACCAGCACTAGCGGCACCTCCTACAATGAGCAGTTCTTC. Amino acid sequence: CATSTSGTSYNEQFF.